This T cell receptor (beta chain) was identified in a study of T-cell memory formation after mild COVID-19. Across the study: For the most part, TCR clusters were specific to one donor. Study conclusions and caveats: The CD4+ clones that contracted clustered mainly within CM and EM, and the CD8+ clones concentrated in EMRA. From day 15 to 85, contracting clones were balanced between CD4 and CD8, whereas later expanders leaned toward CD4+.

The CDR3 is made up of 15 amino acids. Germline CDR1 SGHRS, CDR2 YFSETQ. Germline trimming cut 4 bases from V and 6 bases from J; bases unmatched to any gene: 11. TCR alpha and TCR beta cDNA libraries with sample barcodes and UMIs came from 5'RACE using constant-segment primers. Using its own MiXCR run on the 5' RACE reads, TCRdb lists one record per CDR3 protein. The data show hundreds of thousands of distinct CDR3 sequences, with under 20% seen just once and around 13% held by the top ten. This clonotype showed up just a few times. As yet, its antigen is unknown. This TCR was sampled from an adult woman who had mild COVID-19 (a few samples of this study predate the infection). Cell type and time point are not known. The V call is TRBV5-1, the J call TRBJ2-7; 9 positions agree with TRBD1. Sequenced sample: PBMCs or a T cell subset sorted from them (not recorded which). The CDR3 coding sequence is TGCGCCAGCAGCGAGGGGACAGGGTCGAGTGGCGAGCAGTACTTC. Translated: CASSEGTGSSGEQYF.